This T cell receptor (beta chain) was sequenced during a study of CD8+CD57+ T cells in acquired aplastic anemia. Whole-study context: An average of 3.2 ug of DNA was obtained from sorted CD4+ and CD8+ cells.

Genomic DNA, the template, was used for profiling of the TCR beta VDJ and CDR3. TCRdb re-called the reads through MiXCR, storing one row per CDR3 protein. The sample records about 270,000 distinct CDR3 sequences, approximately 56% being singletons. Study-level results: Researchers reported that CD8+ Simpson's diversity was not significantly different in patients versus controls. Both patients and controls carried the same twenty-nine CD8+ CDR3 sequences.

This clonotype was seen many times. Antigen: not known. The V and J ends lost 0 bases and 3 bases respectively, with 13 bases between them. Germline CDR1 is SGHRS and CDR2 is YFSETQ. The CDR3 covers 17 residues. The sample was sorted CD4+, CD8+, or CD8+CD57+ T cells (not recorded which) from PBMCs. The V call is TRBV5-1, the J call TRBJ2-6, with D possibly being TRBD2 (6 bases). The clonotype originates from a human donor with severe aplastic anemia or a healthy control (not recorded which). CDR3 bases: TGCGCCAGCAGCTTGGCCCTTGGAGGGTATGGGGCCAACGTCCTGACTTTC. It is translated as CASSLALGGYGANVLTF.